This passage covers 15 T cell receptor beta chains from one sample sequenced in a study of control samples from healthy donors and cancer patients. Measured with immunoSEQ multiplex PCR; TCRdb has only the in-frame clones, and not every one. The sample gives about 96,000 clones, 90% to 95% of which show up once; approximately 7.6% is in the top ten. Source material: blood. Source of these receptors: a man younger than 35 in good health.

This chain uses TRBV4-3 with TRBJ2-6; 8 bases align to TRBD1. The CDR3 is 19 amino acids. Germline trimming cut 0 bases from V and 4 bases from J; bases unmatched to any gene: 11. The V gene's germline CDR1 is LGHNA and CDR2 YSLEER. CDR3 sequence (DNA): TGCGCCAGCAGCCAAGAACCAACCAGTCAGGGGGCCGGGGCCAACGTCCTGACTTTC. Translated: CASSQEPTSQGAGANVLTF.

The V call is TRBV13, the J call TRBJ2-7; TRBD1 aligns across 8 bases. Germline CDR1 reads PRHDT; CDR2 reads FYEKMQ (reference sequence). There are 12 residues in the CDR3. The junction had 3 bases not matched to a gene; V was cut back by 5 bases and J by 6 bases. CDR3 bases: TGTGCCAGCAGCCCTGACAGGGGCGAGCAGTACTTC. It specifies CASSPDRGEQYF.

The J gene is TRBJ2-7, the V gene TRBV25-1; D gene unclear. V was shortened by 3 bases and J by 2 bases, with 17 bases between the two germline ends. CDR1 and CDR2 from the germline V gene are MGHDK and SYGVNS. CDR3 length: 16 residues. CDR3 coding DNA: TGTGCCAGCAGTGACCTAACAAGTGGGCCTCCCTACGAGCAGTACTTC. Residues: CASSDLTSGPPYEQYF.

V usage is TRBV4-1 and J usage is TRBJ1-2, with D uncertain. The germline V gene encodes CDR1 MGHRA and CDR2 YSYEKL. The CDR3 length is 14 residues. V gave up 0 bases and J gave up 8 bases, with 13 bases separating them. The CDR3 DNA reads as TGCGCCAGCAGCCAAGATCTAGGGATTCCGGGCTACACCTTC. Its protein is CASSQDLGIPGYTF.

The chain links TRBV7-2 to TRBJ2-5; D not resolved. The germline V gene encodes CDR1 SGHTA and CDR2 FQGNSA. V was clipped by 2 bases and J by 5 bases, with 9 bases between them. CDR3 length equals 13 residues. The CDR3 DNA is TGTGCCAGCAGCTTAACCACGCTGGAGACCCAGTACTTC. Its translation is CASSLTTLETQYF.

The chain uses TRBV5-4 and TRBJ1-3; 7 bases are shared with TRBD1. The V gene's germline CDR1 is SGHNT and CDR2 YYREEE (reference sequence). With V trimmed by 0 bases and J by 6 bases, 3 bases remained unmatched. CDR3 length equals 14 residues. The CDR3 DNA reads as TGTGCCAGCAGCTTGGGGGACAGCTTAAACACCATATATTTT. Protein: CASSLGDSLNTIYF.

The chain has TRBV7-2 and TRBJ2-7; tentative D call: TRBD2 (7 bases). Trimming removed 4 bases at V and 7 bases at J, with 17 bases between. CDR1 SGHTA and CDR2 FQGNSA come from the germline V gene. This CDR3 comprises 14 residues. The CDR3 protein is CASSSGTRGAEQYF. The CDR3 DNA follows: TGTGCCAGCAGCTCCGGGACACGGGGGGCTGAGCAGTACTTC. The complete variable domain, with remaining parts taken from reference TRBV7-2 and TRBJ2-7, reads GAGVSQSPSNKVTEKGKDVELRCDPISGHTALYWYRQSLGQGLEFLIYFQGNSAPDKSGLPSDRFSAERTGGSVSTLTIQRTQQEDSAVYLCASSSGTRGAEQYFGPGTRLTVT.

The chain recombines TRBV11-1 with TRBJ2-3; D not certain. Germline values: CDR1 SGHAT, CDR2 FQDESV (reference sequence). The CDR3 is 12 residues long. V shed 5 bases and J shed 2 bases, with 5 bases lying between them. CDR3 sequence (DNA): TGTGCCAGCAGCCCCATCACAGATACGCAGTATTTT. It is translated as CASSPITDTQYF.

V usage is TRBV27 and J usage is TRBJ1-5; 9 nucleotides line up with TRBD1. With V trimmed by 4 bases and J by 7 bases, 2 bases remained unmatched. The CDR3 extends over 13 amino acids. Germline assignment: CDR1 MNHEY and CDR2 SMNVEV (reference sequence). CDR3 DNA: TGTGCCAGCAGTTCGGGGACAGGGCAGCCCCAGCATTTT. Translated, it gives CASSSGTGQPQHF.

The chain couples TRBV9 to TRBJ2-1; D unclear. Trimming removed 4 bases at V and 7 bases at J, with 6 bases between. The CDR3 totals 11 residues. Germline V gene lookup returns CDR1 SGDLS and CDR2 YYNGEE. The CDR3 DNA sequence: TGTGCCAGCAGCAGAGATAATGAGCAGTTCTTC. Protein product: CASSRDNEQFF.

The rearrangement links TRBV30 to TRBJ1-2; 8 nucleotides line up with TRBD1. Germline CDR1 is GTSNPN and CDR2 is SVGIG (reference sequence). The V segment lost 2 bases and the J segment 3 bases; nucleotides outside the gene matches: 2. The CDR3 runs 13 residues. CDR3 residues: CAWSKDRDYGYTF. The CDR3 DNA follows: TGTGCCTGGAGTAAGGACAGGGACTATGGCTACACCTTC.

The rearrangement links TRBV3-1 (or the pseudogene TRBV3-2) to TRBJ2-3; D is tentatively TRBD1 or TRBD2 (6 bases each). Germline CDR1 is LGHDT and CDR2 is YNNKEL (reference sequence). Trimming took 0 bases from V and 2 from J, leaving 12 bases between them. The CDR3 loop spans 16 amino acids. CDR3 coding DNA: TGTGCCAGCAGCCAAGACCGGGGGCTCCTCACAGATACGCAGTATTTT. Residues: CASSQDRGLLTDTQYF.

This rearrangement joins TRBV19 to TRBJ2-1; 10 bases fit TRBD2. The CDR3 length is 17 residues. Trimming at V came to 9 bases and at J to 2 bases, leaving 13 bases not matched to a gene. Germline assignment: CDR1 LNHDA and CDR2 SQIVND (reference sequence). This CDR3 is CASKQLLAGTAYNEQFF. The CDR3 DNA follows: TGTGCCAGCAAACAACTACTAGCGGGGACGGCCTACAATGAGCAGTTCTTC.

The V and J genes are TRBV10-2 and TRBJ2-1; weak D call: TRBD2 (7 bases). Trimming shortened V by 8 bases and J by 4 bases, and 21 bases separated the two germline ends. Germline assignment: CDR1 WSHSY and CDR2 SAAADI. CDR3 size: 16 residues. The CDR3 loop is CASYNLGGGPYNEQFF. The DNA of the CDR3 is TGCGCCAGCTATAACTTAGGCGGGGGCCCTTACAATGAGCAGTTCTTC.

This clone was observed once. The CDR3 nucleotides read TGTGCCAGCAGTCCCGGACTATCCGATACGCAGTATTTT. Residues: CASSPGLSDTQYF. The rearrangement uses TRBV6-2 or TRBV6-3 and TRBJ2-3; possibly TRBD2 for D (6 bases). V gave up 5 bases and J gave up 6 bases, with 12 bases separating them. CDR3 length: 13 amino acids. Germline V gene sequence: CDR1 MNHEY, CDR2 SVGEGT.